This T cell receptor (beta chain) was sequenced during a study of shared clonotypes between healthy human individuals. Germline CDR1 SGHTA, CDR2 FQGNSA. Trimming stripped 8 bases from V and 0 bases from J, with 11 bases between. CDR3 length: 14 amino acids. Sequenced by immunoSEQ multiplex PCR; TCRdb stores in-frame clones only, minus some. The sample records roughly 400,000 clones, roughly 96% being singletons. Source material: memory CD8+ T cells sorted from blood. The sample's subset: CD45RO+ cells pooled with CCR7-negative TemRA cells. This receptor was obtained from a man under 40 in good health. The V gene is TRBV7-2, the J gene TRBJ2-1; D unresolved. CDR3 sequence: CASGTQSSYNEQFF. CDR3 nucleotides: TGTGCCAGCGGAACCCAGTCCTCCTACAATGAGCAGTTCTTC.